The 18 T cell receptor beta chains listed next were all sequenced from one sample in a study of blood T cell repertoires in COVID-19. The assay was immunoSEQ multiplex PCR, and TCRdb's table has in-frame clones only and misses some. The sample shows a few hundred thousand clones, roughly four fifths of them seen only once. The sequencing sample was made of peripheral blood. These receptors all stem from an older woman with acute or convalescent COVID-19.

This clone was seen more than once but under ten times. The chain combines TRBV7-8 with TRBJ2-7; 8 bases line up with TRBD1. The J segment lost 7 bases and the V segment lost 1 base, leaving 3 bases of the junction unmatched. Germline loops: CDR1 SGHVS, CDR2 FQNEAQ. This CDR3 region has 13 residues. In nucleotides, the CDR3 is TGTGCCAGCAGCTTAGGACAGGGGAATGAGCAGTACTTC. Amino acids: CASSLGQGNEQYF.

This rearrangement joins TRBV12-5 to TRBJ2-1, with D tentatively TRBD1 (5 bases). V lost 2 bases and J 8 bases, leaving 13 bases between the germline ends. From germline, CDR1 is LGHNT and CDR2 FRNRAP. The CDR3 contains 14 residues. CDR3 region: CASGLRLGVHEQFF. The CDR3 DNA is TGTGCTAGTGGTTTGAGGCTAGGGGTCCATGAGCAGTTCTTC.

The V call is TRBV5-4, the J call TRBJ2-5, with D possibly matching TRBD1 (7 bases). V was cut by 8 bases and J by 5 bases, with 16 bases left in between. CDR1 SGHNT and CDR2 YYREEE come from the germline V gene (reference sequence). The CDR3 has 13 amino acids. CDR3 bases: TGTGCCAGTAACACAGGGGCGGGGGAGACCCAGTACTTC. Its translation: CASNTGAGETQYF.

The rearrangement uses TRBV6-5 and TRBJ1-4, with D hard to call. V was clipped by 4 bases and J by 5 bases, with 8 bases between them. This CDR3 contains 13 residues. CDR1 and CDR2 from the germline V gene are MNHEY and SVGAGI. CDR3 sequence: CASSFAQNEKLFF. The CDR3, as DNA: TGTGCCAGCAGTTTTGCACAAAATGAAAAACTGTTTTTT.

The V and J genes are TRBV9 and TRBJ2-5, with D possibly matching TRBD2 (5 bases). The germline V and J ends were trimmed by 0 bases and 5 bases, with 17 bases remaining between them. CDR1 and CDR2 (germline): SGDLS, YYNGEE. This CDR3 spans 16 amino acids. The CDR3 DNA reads TGTGCCAGCAGCGTAGGATCGGACTCCTCGTGGGAGACCCAGTACTTC. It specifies CASSVGSDSSWETQYF.

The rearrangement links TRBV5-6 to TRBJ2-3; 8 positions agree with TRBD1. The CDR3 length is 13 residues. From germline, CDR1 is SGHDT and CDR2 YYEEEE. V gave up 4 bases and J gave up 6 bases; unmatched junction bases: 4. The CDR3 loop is CASSPRGQDTQYF. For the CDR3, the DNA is TGTGCCAGCAGCCCCAGGGGGCAGGATACGCAGTATTTT.

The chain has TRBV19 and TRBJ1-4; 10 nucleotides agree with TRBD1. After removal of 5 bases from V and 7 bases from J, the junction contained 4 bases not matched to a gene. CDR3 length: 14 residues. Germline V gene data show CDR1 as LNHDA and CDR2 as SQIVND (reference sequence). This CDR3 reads CASSDRDRGEKLFF. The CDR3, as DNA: TGTGCCAGTAGTGACCGGGACAGGGGTGAAAAACTGTTTTTT.

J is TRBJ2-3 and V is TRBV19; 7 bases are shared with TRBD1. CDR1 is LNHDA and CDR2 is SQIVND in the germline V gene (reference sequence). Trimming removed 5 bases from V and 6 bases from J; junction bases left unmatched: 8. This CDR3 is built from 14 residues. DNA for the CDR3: TGTGCCAGTAGTGCGCCTACAGGGGTGGATACGCAGTATTTT. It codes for CASSAPTGVDTQYF.

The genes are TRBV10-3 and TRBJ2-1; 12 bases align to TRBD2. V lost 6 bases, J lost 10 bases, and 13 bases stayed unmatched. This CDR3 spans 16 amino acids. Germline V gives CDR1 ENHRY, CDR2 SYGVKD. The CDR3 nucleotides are TGTGCCATCAGCGGGACTAGCGGGCCCTCCGGGGGAGAGCAGTTCTTC. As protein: CAISGTSGPSGGEQFF.

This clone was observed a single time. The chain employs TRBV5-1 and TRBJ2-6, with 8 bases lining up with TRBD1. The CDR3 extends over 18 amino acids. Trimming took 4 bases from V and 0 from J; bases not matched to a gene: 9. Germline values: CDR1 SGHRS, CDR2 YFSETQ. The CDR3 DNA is TGCGCCAGCAGCGGAAACAGGGGGACCTACTCTGGGGCCAACGTCCTGACTTTC. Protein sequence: CASSGNRGTYSGANVLTF.

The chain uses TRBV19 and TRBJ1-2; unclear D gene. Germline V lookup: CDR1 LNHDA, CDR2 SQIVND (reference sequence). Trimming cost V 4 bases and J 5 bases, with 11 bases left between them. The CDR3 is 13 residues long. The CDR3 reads CASSNSERYGYTF. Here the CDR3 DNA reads TGTGCCAGTAGTAACTCCGAGAGATATGGCTACACCTTC. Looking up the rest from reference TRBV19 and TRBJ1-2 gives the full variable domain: DGGITQSPKYLFRKEGQNVTLSCEQNLNHDAMYWYRQDPGQGLRLIYYSQIVNDFQKGDIAEGYSVSREKKESFPLTVTSAQKNPTAFYLCASSNSERYGYTFGSGTRLTVV.

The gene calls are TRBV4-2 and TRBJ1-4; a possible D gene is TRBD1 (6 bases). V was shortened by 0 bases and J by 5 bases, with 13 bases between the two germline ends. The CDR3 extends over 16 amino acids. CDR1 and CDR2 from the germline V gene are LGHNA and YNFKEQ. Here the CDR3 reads CASSQDMYRENEKLFF. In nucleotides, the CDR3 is TGTGCCAGCAGCCAAGATATGTACAGGGAGAATGAAAAACTGTTTTTT.

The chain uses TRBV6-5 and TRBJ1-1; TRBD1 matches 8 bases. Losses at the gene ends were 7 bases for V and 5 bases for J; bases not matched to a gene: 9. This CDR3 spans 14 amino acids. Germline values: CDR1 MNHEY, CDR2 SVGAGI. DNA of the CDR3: TGTGCCAGCACCAGGACAGGGAGAGTAACTGAAGCTTTCTTT. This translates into CASTRTGRVTEAFF.

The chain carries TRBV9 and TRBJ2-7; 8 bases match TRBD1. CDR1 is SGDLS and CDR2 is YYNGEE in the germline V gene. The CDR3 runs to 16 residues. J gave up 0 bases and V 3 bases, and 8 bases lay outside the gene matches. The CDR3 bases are TGTGCCAGCAGCGCCGACAGGGGCCTAAGCTCCTACGAGCAGTACTTC. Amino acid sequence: CASSADRGLSSYEQYF.

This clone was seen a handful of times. Here the CDR3 reads CAWKYRANTEAFF. The CDR3 DNA follows: TGTGCCTGGAAGTACAGAGCAAACACTGAAGCTTTCTTT. The chain couples TRBV30 to TRBJ1-1, with D uncertain. The V and J ends lost 4 bases and 2 bases respectively, with 11 bases between them. CDR1 is GTSNPN, CDR2 SVGIG, per germline (reference sequence). This CDR3 comprises 13 residues.

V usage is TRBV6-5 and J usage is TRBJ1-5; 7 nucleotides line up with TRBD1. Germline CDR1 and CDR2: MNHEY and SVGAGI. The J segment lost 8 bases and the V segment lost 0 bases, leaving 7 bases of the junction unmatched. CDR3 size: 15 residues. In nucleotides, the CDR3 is TGTGCCAGCAGTTACTCAGACAGGGTATCCGAGCCCCAGCATTTT. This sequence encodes CASSYSDRVSEPQHF.

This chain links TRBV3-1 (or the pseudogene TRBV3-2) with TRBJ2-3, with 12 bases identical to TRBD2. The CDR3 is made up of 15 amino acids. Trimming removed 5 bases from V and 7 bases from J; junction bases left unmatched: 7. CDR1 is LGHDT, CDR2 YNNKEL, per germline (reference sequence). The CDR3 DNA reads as TGTGCCAGCAGCGGCCTAGCGGGGGGGATAAATACGCAGTATTTT. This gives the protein CASSGLAGGINTQYF.

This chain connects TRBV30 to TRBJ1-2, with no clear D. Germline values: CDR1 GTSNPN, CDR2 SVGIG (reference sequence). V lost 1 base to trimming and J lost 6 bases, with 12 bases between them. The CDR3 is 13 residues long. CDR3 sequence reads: CAWSAPFGDGYTF. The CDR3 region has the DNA TGTGCCTGGAGTGCCCCTTTCGGGGATGGCTACACCTTC.